These 18 T cell receptor beta chains were all obtained from the same sample, sequenced in a study (dated by TCRdb to the early 2020s). Library preparation used the immunoSEQ multiplex PCR assay. Entries here come from immuneACCESS through TCRdb and include only in-frame sequences with V and J called. Some clones fail to appear in such tables; in the studies checked, an unresolved V gene covers under half of the shortfall, and the cause of the remainder is unknown. Within this sample are around 50,000 clones, with approximately 95% of them counted one time only. The ten largest account for roughly 10% of the sample. Sequenced: PBMCs. The receptors were sampled from a man between 40 and 49 years old with rheumatoid arthritis.

This clone was picked up one time. The chain employs TRBV18 and TRBJ1-2, with 7 bases that match TRBD1. The V and J ends lost 3 bases and 1 base, in that order; junction bases with no gene match: 5. CDR1 and CDR2 from the germline V gene are KGHSH and LQKENI. The CDR3 consists of 15 residues. The CDR3 reads CASSPGGTDNYGYTF. The CDR3, as DNA: TGTGCCAGCTCACCTGGCGGGACAGATAACTATGGCTACACCTTC.

The chain employs TRBV6-6 and TRBJ2-7; the D gene is possibly TRBD1 (6 bases). Germline-derived CDR1 and CDR2 are MNHNY and SVGAGI (reference sequence). V lost 7 bases to trimming and J lost 3 bases, with 22 bases between them. This CDR3 region has 16 residues. The CDR3 is CASMSSSKGHLYEQYF. Written as DNA, the CDR3 is TGTGCCAGCATGTCGTCCTCAAAGGGACACCTCTACGAGCAGTACTTC.

The rearrangement links TRBV5-1 to TRBJ1-2; D is perhaps TRBD1 (5 bases). The length of the CDR3 is 13 residues. The germline V gene encodes CDR1 SGHRS and CDR2 YFSETQ. Trimming took 4 bases from V and 2 from J, leaving 9 bases between them. The CDR3 sequence: CASSAGPNYGYTF. CDR3 bases: TGCGCCAGCAGCGCGGGGCCCAACTATGGCTACACCTTC.

CDR3 DNA: TGTGCCAGCTCGTCGGCGGGGCAGGGCAATCAGCCCCAGCATTTT. This sequence encodes CASSSAGQGNQPQHF. V is TRBV18 and J is TRBJ1-5, with a tentative D call TRBD1 (5 bases). V lost 6 bases and J 2 bases, leaving 14 bases between the germline ends. Germline lookup yields CDR1 KGHSH and CDR2 LQKENI. The CDR3 contains 15 residues.

The V call is TRBV6-5, the J call TRBJ1-4, with 10 bases that match TRBD1. CDR1 and CDR2 (germline): MNHEY, SVGAGI. J was trimmed by 7 bases and V by 0 bases; bases with no gene match: 5. The CDR3 sequence is 16 residues long. The CDR3 is CASSYSRQGAFEKLFF. The CDR3 DNA is TGTGCCAGCAGTTACTCCCGACAGGGGGCGTTTGAAAAACTGTTTTTT.

This clone appeared once. The V call is TRBV9, the J call TRBJ1-1; D may be TRBD1 (5 bases). V was pared by 0 bases and J by 5 bases, with 17 bases between. Germline V gene data show CDR1 as SGDLS and CDR2 as YYNGEE. The CDR3 runs to 16 residues. In nucleotides, the CDR3 is TGTGCCAGCAGCGTAGTTGAAAGGAGGAGGGGAACTGAAGCTTTCTTT. Its translation: CASSVVERRRGTEAFF. Looking up the rest from reference TRBV9 and TRBJ1-1 gives the full variable domain: DSGVTQTPKHLITATGQRVTLRCSPRSGDLSVYWYQQSLDQGLQFLIQYYNGEERAKGNILERFSAQQFPDLHSELNLSSLELGDSALYFCASSVVERRRGTEAFFGQGTRLTVV.

The gene calls are TRBV15 and TRBJ2-2, with unresolved D. The V and J ends lost 3 bases and 7 bases respectively, with 15 bases between them. This CDR3 is built from 15 residues. Germline values: CDR1 LNHNV, CDR2 YYDKDF (reference sequence). Here the CDR3 DNA reads TGTGCCACCAGCAGCCAAGCAGACCCGGACGGGGAGCTGTTTTTT. Protein sequence: CATSSQADPDGELFF. The whole variable domain, filled in from reference TRBV15 and TRBJ2-2, reads DAMVIQNPRYQVTQFGKPVTLSCSQTLNHNVMYWYQQKSSQAPKLLFHYYDKDFNNEADTPDNFQSRRPNTSFCFLDIRSPGLGDTAMYLCATSSQADPDGELFFGEGSRLTVL.

This chain links TRBV18 with TRBJ2-2; 13 bases line up with TRBD2. CDR3 length equals 20 residues. The junction had 13 bases not matched to a gene; V was cut back by 1 base and J by 5 bases. Germline assignment: CDR1 KGHSH and CDR2 LQKENI. The CDR3 DNA follows: TGTGCCAGCTCACCACTCATAGGACTAGCGGGAGAAGTGTTAACCGGGGAGCTGTTTTTT. As protein: CASSPLIGLAGEVLTGELFF.

V gene TRBV2 combines with J gene TRBJ2-2; 7 bases line up with TRBD1. From germline, CDR1 is SNHLY and CDR2 FYNNEI. CDR3 length: 15 residues. J lost 1 base, V lost 5 bases, and 4 bases had no gene match. The chain's CDR3 is CASSLQGQNTGELFF. The CDR3 DNA sequence: TGTGCCAGCAGTTTACAGGGGCAGAACACCGGGGAGCTGTTTTTT.

This clone was seen only once. V is TRBV14 and J is TRBJ1-2; D gene unclear. V shed 0 bases and J shed 4 bases, with 9 bases lying between them. This CDR3 is 14 amino acids long. Germline V gene data show CDR1 as SGHDN and CDR2 as FVKESK. Here the CDR3 reads CASSQDRQLYGYTF. The DNA for the CDR3 is TGTGCCAGCAGCCAAGATCGGCAGCTCTATGGCTACACCTTC.

The chain couples TRBV5-1 to TRBJ2-1; the D gene is possibly TRBD2 (7 bases). The germline V and J ends were trimmed by 5 bases and 3 bases, with 12 bases remaining between them. CDR1 and CDR2 from the germline V gene are SGHRS and YFSETQ. The CDR3 runs 14 residues. Written as DNA, the CDR3 is TGCGCCAGCAGGTACAGGGAGGGCTACAATGAGCAGTTCTTC. It yields the protein CASRYREGYNEQFF.

The chain links TRBV27 to TRBJ2-7; a possible D gene is TRBD1 (7 bases). V lost 5 bases and J 6 bases, leaving 11 bases between the germline ends. CDR1 is MNHEY and CDR2 is SMNVEV in the germline V gene (reference sequence). The CDR3 runs to 12 residues. The CDR3 protein is CASSTGEVEQYF. CDR3 sequence (DNA): TGTGCCAGCAGTACAGGGGAGGTCGAGCAGTACTTC.

The V and J genes are TRBV27 and TRBJ1-5; 8 bases are a match to TRBD1. Germline assignment: CDR1 MNHEY and CDR2 SMNVEV (reference sequence). The CDR3 has 14 amino acids. V was clipped by 2 bases and J by 6 bases; unmatched bases: 3. The CDR3 nucleotides are TGTGCCAGCAGTTTAACCCAGGGGGCTCAGCCCCAGCATTTT. It encodes CASSLTQGAQPQHF.

The chain recombines TRBV7-8 with TRBJ2-5; D tentatively reads TRBD1 or TRBD2 (5 bases each). CDR3 length: 15 amino acids. Trimming pared 5 bases from V and 2 bases from J, leaving 15 bases between. CDR1 is SGHVS and CDR2 is FQNEAQ in the germline V gene. CDR3: CASSPRTRLQETQYF. In nucleotides, the CDR3 is TGTGCCAGCAGCCCACGGACACGACTACAAGAGACCCAGTACTTC.

The chain employs TRBV11-2 and TRBJ1-3; a possible D gene is TRBD1 (5 bases). Trimming removed 1 base at V and 4 bases at J, with 11 bases between. This CDR3 is built from 15 residues. Germline V lookup: CDR1 SGHAT, CDR2 FQNNGV. The CDR3 sequence is CASSLGGTKGNTIYF. Here the CDR3 DNA reads TGTGCCAGCAGCTTAGGGGGGACGAAAGGAAACACCATATATTTT. Supplemented by reference TRBV11-2 and TRBJ1-3, the full variable domain reads EAGVAQSPRYKIIEKRQSVAFWCNPISGHATLYWYQQILGQGPKLLIQFQNNGVVDDSQLPKDRFSAERLKGVDSTLKIQPAKLEDSAVYLCASSLGGTKGNTIYFGEGSWLTVV.

DNA for the CDR3: TGTGCCAGCAGCTTAGGGGTCGGGGGAGAGACCCAGTACTTC. Its protein is CASSLGVGGETQYF. V is TRBV7-2 and J is TRBJ2-5; a possible D gene is TRBD2 (6 bases). V lost 1 base, J lost 4 bases, and 10 bases lay in between. The CDR3 sequence is 14 residues long. CDR1 is SGHTA and CDR2 is FQGNSA in the germline V gene. Full variable domain (rest looked up from reference TRBV7-2 and TRBJ2-5): GAGVSQSPSNKVTEKGKDVELRCDPISGHTALYWYRQSLGQGLEFLIYFQGNSAPDKSGLPSDRFSAERTGGSVSTLTIQRTQQEDSAVYLCASSLGVGGETQYFGPGTRLLVL.

This sequence joins TRBV20-1 and TRBJ1-2; D not certain. Per germline, CDR1 DFQATT and CDR2 SNEGSKA (reference sequence). The CDR3 length is 11 residues. Trimming shortened V by 4 bases and J by 5 bases, and 8 bases separated the two germline ends. In DNA, the CDR3 is TGCAGTGCTACCAGGTCATATGGCTACACCTTC. It is translated as CSATRSYGYTF.

The chain couples TRBV6-5 to TRBJ2-2, with D perhaps assigned TRBD1 or TRBD2 (5 bases each). The V gene lost 4 bases and the J gene lost 2 bases, with 11 bases spanning the gap. Germline CDR1 is MNHEY and CDR2 is SVGAGI. The length of the CDR3 is 15 residues. DNA for the CDR3: TGTGCCAGCAGTTCAGGGAGTGTCAACACCGGGGAGCTGTTTTTT. Translating gives CASSSGSVNTGELFF.